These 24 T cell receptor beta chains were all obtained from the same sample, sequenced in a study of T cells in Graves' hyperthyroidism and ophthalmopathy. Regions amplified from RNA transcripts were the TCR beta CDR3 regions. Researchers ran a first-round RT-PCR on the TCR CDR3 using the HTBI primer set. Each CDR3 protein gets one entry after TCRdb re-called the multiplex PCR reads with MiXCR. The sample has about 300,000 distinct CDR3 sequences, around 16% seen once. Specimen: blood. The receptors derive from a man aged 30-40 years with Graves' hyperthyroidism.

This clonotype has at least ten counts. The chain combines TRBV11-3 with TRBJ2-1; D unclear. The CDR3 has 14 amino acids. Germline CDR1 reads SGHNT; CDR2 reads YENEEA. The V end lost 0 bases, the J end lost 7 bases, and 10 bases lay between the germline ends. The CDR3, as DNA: TGTGCCAGCAGCTTAGATCGAGGAAGGAATGAGCAGTTCTTC. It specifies CASSLDRGRNEQFF.

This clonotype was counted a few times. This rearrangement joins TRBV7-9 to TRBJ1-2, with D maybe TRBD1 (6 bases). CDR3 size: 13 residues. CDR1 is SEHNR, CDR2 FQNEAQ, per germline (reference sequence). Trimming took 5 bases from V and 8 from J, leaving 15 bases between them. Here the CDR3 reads CASSPPTGYGYTF. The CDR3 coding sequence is TGTGCCAGCAGCCCCCCCACAGGGTACGGCTACACCTTC.

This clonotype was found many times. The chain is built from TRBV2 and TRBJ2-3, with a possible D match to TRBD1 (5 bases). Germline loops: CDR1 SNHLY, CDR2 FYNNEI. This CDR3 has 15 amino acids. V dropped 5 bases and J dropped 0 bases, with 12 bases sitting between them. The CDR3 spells CASSSDRQSTDTQYF. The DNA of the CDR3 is TGTGCCAGCAGTTCTGACAGACAAAGCACAGATACGCAGTATTTT.

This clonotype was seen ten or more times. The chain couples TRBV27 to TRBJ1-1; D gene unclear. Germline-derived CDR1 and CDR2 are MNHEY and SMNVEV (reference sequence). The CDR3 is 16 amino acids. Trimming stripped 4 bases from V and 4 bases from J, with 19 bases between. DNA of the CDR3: TGTGCCAGCAGTTCCCTCCAGTCCAGGTCGTCCACTGAAGCTTTCTTT. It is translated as CASSSLQSRSSTEAFF.

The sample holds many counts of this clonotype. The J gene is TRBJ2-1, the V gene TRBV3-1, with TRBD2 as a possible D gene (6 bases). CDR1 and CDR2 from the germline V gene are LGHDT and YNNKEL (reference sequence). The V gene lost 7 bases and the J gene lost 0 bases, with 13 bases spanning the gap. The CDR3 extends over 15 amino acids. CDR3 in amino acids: CASKSGDGSYNEQFF. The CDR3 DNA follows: TGTGCCAGCAAATCGGGGGACGGCTCCTACAATGAGCAGTTCTTC.

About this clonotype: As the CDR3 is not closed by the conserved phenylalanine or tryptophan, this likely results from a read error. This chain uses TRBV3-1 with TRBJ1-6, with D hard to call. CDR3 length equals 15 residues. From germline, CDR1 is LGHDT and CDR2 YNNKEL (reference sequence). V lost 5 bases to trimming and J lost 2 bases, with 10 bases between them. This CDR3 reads CASSSRAPYNSPLHS. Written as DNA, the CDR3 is TGTGCCAGCAGCTCCCGCGCCCCCTATAATTCACCCCTCCACTCT.

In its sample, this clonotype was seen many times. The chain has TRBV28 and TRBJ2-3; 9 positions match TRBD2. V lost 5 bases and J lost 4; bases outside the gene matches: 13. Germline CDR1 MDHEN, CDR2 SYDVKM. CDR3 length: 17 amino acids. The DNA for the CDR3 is TGTGCCAGCAGTGCTGGGACTAGCTTGTTGGTGTCAGATACGCAGTATTTT. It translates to CASSAGTSLLVSDTQYF. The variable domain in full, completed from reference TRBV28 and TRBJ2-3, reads DVKVTQSSRYLVKRTGEKVFLECVQDMDHENMFWYRQDPGLGLRLIYFSYDVKMKEKGDIPEGYSVSREKKERFSLILESASTNQTSMYLCASSAGTSLLVSDTQYFGPGTRLTVL.

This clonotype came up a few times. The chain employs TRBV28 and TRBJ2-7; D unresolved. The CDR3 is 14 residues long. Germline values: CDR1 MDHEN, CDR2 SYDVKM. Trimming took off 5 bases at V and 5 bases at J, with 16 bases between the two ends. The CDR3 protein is CASSTYGLRHEQYF. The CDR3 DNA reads TGTGCCAGCAGTACGTACGGCCTACGACACGAGCAGTACTTC. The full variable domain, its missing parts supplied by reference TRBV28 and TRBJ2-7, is DVKVTQSSRYLVKRTGEKVFLECVQDMDHENMFWYRQDPGLGLRLIYFSYDVKMKEKGDIPEGYSVSREKKERFSLILESASTNQTSMYLCASSTYGLRHEQYFGPGTRLTVT.

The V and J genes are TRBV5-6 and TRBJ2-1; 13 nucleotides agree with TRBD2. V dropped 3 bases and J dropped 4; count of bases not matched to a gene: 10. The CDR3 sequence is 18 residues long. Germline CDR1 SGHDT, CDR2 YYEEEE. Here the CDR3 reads CASSSSGLAGARYNEQFF. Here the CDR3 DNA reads TGTGCCAGCAGCTCCTCCGGACTAGCGGGAGCTAGATACAATGAGCAGTTCTTC. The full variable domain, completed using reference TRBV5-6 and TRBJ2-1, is DAGVTQSPTHLIKTRGQQVTLRCSPKSGHDTVSWYQQALGQGPQFIFQYYEEEERQRGNFPDRFSGHQFPNYSSELNVNALLLGDSALYLCASSSSGLAGARYNEQFFGPGTRLTVL.

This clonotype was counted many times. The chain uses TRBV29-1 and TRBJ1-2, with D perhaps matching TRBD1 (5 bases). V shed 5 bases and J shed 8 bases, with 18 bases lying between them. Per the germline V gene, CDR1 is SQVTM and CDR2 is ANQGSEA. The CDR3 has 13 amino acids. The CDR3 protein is CSVQGPSSSGYTF. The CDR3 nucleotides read TGCAGCGTTCAGGGTCCTTCATCCTCCGGCTACACCTTC.

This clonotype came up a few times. The DNA for the CDR3 is TGTGCCAGCAGGACGACAAGGGAAGGCTACACCTTC. Translating gives CASRTTREGYTF. The chain employs TRBV6-1 and TRBJ1-2; no reliable D call. The CDR3 is made up of 12 amino acids. The V end was cut by 6 bases, the J end by 8 bases, with 13 bases between. Per germline, CDR1 MNHNS and CDR2 SASEGT.

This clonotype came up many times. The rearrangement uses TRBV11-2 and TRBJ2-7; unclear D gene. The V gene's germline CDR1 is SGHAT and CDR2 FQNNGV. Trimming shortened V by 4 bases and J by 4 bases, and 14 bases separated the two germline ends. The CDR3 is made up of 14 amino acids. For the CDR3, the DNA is TGTGCCAGCAGCTCAGACCTCGCGGTATACGAGCAGTACTTC. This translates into CASSSDLAVYEQYF.

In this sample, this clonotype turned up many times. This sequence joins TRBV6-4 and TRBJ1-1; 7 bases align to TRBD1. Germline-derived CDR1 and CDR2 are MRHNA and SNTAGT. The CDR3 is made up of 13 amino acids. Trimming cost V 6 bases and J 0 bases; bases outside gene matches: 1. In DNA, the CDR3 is TGTGCCAGCAGCGACAGGGTGAACACTGAAGCTTTCTTT. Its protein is CASSDRVNTEAFF.

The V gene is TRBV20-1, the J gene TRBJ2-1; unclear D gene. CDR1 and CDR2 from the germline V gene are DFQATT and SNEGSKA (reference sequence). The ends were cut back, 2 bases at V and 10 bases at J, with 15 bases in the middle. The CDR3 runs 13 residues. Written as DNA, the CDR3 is TGCAGTGCTAGATTTACGTACGGGTACGAGCAGTTCTTC. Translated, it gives CSARFTYGYEQFF.

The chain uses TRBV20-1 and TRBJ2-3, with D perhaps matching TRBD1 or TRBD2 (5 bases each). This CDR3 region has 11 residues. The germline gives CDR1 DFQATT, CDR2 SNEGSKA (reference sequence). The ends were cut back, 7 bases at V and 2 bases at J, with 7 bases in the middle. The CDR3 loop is CSVGTTDTQYF. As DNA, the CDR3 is TGCAGTGTCGGGACCACAGATACGCAGTATTTT.

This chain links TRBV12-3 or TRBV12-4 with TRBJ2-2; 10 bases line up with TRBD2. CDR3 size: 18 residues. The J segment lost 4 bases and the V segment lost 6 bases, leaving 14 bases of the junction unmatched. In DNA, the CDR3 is TGTGCCAGCAGCATCCCGGGCCTAGCGGGAGTCGGCACCGGGGAGCTGTTTTTT. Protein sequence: CASSIPGLAGVGTGELFF.

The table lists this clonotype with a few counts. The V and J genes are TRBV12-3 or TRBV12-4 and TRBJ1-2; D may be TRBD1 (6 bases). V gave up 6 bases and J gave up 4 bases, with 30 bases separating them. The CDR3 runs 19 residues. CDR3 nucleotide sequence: TGTGCCAGCAGCGCCGGGGGTGGGGGCGACGGGTATGTCAGCTATGGCTACACCTTC. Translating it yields CASSAGGGGDGYVSYGYTF.

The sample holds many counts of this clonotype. The CDR3 region has the DNA TGTGCCAGCAGCCTTCAAGGCTGGGGGGGCGAAGCTTTCTTT. As protein: CASSLQGWGGEAFF. The chain links TRBV3-1 to TRBJ1-1, with a weak D call TRBD1 (6 bases). The germline V and J ends were trimmed by 4 bases and 8 bases, with 17 bases remaining between them. This CDR3 comprises 14 residues. CDR1 is LGHDT, CDR2 YNNKEL, per germline (reference sequence).

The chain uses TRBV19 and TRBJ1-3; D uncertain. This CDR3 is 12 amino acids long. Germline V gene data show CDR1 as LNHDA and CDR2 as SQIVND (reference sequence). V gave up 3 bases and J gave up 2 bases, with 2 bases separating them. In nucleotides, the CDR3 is TGTGCCAGTAGTATTACTGGAAACACCATATATTTT. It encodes CASSITGNTIYF.

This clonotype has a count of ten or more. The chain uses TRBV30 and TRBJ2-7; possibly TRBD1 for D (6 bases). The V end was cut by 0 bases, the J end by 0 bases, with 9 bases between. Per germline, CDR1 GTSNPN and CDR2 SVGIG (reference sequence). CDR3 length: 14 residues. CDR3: CAWSVGAVSYEQYF. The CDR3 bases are TGTGCCTGGAGTGTGGGGGCAGTCTCCTACGAGCAGTACTTC.

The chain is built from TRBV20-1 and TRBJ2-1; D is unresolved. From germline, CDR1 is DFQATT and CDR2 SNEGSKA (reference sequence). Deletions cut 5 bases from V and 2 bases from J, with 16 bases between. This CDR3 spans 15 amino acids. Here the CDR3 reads CSAGQEDRTYNEQFF. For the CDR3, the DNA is TGCAGTGCTGGCCAAGAGGACCGCACCTACAATGAGCAGTTCTTC.

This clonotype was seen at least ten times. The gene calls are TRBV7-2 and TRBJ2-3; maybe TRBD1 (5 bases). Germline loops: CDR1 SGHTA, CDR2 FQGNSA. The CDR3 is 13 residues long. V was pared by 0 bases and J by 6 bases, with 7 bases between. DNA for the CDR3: TGTGCCAGCAGCTTAGCAAGGGGCGATACGCAGTATTTT. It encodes CASSLARGDTQYF.

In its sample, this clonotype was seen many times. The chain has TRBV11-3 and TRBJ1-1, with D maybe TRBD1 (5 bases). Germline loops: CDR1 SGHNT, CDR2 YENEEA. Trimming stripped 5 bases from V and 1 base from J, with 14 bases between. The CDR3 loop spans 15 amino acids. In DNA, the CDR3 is TGTGCCAGCAGCCCTTGGGCAGGGCCGAACACTGAAGCTTTCTTT. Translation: CASSPWAGPNTEAFF.

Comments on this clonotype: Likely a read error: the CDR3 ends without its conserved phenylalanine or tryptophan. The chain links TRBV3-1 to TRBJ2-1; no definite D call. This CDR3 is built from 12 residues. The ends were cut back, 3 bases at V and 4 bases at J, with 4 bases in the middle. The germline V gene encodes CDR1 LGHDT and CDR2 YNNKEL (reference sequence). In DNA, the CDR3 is TGTGCCAGCAGCCAGAGTTACAATGAGCAGTTCTCC. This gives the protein CASSQSYNEQFS.